This TCR beta chain was found in a study of response to subunit inactivated influenza vaccine (dated 2018 in TCRdb). In the study overall: To follow how T cells responded to a trivalent subunit inactivated influenza vaccine, the researchers relied on deep quantitative profiling of the T cell receptor repertoire. The full study reports these points: It was suggested by the authors that each seasonal influenza vaccination may recruit only a limited number of new T cells.

V and J are truncated by 5 bases and 5 bases respectively, leaving an intervening sequence of 19 bases. Based on the germline V gene, the CDR1 and CDR2 sequences are SGHTA and FQGNSA. Inclusive of the bounding cysteine and phenylalanine, the CDR3 is 16 residues long. The CDR3 DNA has 48 bases and is translated from base 1. Receptors were amplified or captured by RT-PCR. For sequencing, an Illumina HiSeq 2500 was employed. TCRdb cleaned the public reads at Q25 with fastp, built clones with MiXCR and kept in-frame beta chains. Records with the same CDR3 protein are collapsed into one entry carrying the most frequent genes and DNA. The sample records roughly 700,000 distinct CDR3 sequences, roughly 14% of which are singletons. Of the sample, around 6.5% is held by the ten largest clones. Remarks on this clonotype: Its antigen is currently not known. The record has no base qualities; no much larger clone is one base away.

The chain couples TRBV7-2 to TRBJ2-1; a confident D gene designation cannot be given. The sequencing used PBMCs from blood, collected approximately 15 days before vaccination. The receptor was derived from a man over 45 who received an inactivated influenza vaccine. Donor details come from another sample of the same person, matched by shared clones. Read as DNA, the sequence is TGTGCCAGCAGCATAGTGAGCTCCCGAGGCAACAATGAGCAGTTCTTC. This translates into CASSIVSSRGNNEQFF.